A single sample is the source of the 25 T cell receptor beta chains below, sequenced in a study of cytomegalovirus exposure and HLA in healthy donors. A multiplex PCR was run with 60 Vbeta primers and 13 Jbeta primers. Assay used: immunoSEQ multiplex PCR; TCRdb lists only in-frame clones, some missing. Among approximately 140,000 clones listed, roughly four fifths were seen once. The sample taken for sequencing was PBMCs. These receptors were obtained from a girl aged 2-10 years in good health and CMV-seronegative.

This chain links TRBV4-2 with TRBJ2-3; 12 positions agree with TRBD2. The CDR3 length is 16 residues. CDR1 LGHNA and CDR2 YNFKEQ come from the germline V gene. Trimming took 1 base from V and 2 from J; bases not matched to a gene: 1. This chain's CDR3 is CASSQGTSGATDTQYF. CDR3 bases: TGTGCCAGCAGCCAAGGGACTAGCGGGGCCACAGATACGCAGTATTTT.

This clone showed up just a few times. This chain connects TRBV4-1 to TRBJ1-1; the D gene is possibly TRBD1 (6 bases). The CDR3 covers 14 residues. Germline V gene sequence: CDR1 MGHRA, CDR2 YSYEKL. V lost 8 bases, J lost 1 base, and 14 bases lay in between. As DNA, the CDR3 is TGCGCCAGCGCTCGAGTGACAGGGAACACTGAAGCTTTCTTT. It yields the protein CASARVTGNTEAFF.

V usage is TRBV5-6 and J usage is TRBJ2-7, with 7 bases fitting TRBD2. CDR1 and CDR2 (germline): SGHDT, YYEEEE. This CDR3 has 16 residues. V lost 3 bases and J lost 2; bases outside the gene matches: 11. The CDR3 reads CASSSFLSGPTYEQYF. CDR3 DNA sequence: TGTGCCAGCAGCTCCTTCCTTAGCGGGCCAACCTACGAGCAGTACTTC.

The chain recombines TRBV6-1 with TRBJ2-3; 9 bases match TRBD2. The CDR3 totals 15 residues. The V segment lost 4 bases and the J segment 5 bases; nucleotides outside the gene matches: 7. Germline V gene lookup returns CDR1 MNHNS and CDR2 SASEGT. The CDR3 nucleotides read TGTGCCAGCAGTGGGTGGCGGGGGGGCCTAGATACGCAGTATTTT. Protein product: CASSGWRGGLDTQYF.

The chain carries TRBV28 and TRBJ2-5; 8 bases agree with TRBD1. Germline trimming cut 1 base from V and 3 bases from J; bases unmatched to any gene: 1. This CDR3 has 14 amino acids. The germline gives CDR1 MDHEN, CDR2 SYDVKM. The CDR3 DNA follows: TGTGCCAGCAGTTTATTACAGGGGGAAGAGACCCAGTACTTC. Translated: CASSLLQGEETQYF.

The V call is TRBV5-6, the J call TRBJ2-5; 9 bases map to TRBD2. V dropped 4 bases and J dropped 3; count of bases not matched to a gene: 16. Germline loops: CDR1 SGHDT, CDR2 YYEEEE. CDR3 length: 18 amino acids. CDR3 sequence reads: CASSPSISSGGLKETQYF. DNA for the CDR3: TGTGCCAGCAGCCCCAGCATTAGTAGCGGGGGTTTAAAAGAGACCCAGTACTTC.

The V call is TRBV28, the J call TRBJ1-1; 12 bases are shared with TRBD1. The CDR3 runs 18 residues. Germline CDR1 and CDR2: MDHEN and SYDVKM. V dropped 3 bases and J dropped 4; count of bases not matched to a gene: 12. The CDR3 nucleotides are TGTGCCAGCAGTTTCGGGTGGGGACAGGGGGCCGGAGGCACTGAAGCTTTCTTT. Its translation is CASSFGWGQGAGGTEAFF.

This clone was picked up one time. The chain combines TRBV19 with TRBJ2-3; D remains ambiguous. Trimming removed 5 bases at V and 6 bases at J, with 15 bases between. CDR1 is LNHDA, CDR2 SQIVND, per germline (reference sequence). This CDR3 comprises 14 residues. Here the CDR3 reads CASSLASSRDTQYF. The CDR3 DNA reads TGTGCCAGTAGTTTAGCATCTAGTAGGGATACGCAGTATTTT.

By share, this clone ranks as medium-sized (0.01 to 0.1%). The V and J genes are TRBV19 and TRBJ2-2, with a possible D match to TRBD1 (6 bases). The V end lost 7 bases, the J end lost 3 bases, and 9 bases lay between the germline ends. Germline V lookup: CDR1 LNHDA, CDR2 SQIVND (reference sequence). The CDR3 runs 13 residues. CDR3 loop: CASNTGHTGELFF. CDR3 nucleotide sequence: TGTGCCAGTAATACAGGGCACACCGGGGAGCTGTTTTTT.

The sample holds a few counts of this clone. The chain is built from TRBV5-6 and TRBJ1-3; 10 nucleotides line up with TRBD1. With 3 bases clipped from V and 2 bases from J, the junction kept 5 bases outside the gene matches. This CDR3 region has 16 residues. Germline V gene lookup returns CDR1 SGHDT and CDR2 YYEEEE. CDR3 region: CASSSGQGLTGNTIYF. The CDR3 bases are TGTGCCAGCAGCTCGGGACAGGGGCTCACTGGAAACACCATATATTTT. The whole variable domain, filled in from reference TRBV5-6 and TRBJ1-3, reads DAGVTQSPTHLIKTRGQQVTLRCSPKSGHDTVSWYQQALGQGPQFIFQYYEEEERQRGNFPDRFSGHQFPNYSSELNVNALLLGDSALYLCASSSGQGLTGNTIYFGEGSWLTVV.

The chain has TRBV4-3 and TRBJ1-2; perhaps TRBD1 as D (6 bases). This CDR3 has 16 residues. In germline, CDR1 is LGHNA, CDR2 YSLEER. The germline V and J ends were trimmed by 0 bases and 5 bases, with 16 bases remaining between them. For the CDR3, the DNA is TGCGCCAGCAGCCAAGATCAGGGGAAAAACCATTATGGCTACACCTTC. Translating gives CASSQDQGKNHYGYTF.

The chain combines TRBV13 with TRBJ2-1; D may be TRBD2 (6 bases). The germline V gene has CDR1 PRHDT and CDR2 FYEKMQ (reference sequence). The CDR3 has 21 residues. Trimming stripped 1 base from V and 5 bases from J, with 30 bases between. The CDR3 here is CASSLAAGSGRSNRADNEQFF. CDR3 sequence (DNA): TGTGCCAGCAGCTTAGCTGCTGGGAGTGGGAGGTCCAACCGAGCCGACAATGAGCAGTTCTTC.

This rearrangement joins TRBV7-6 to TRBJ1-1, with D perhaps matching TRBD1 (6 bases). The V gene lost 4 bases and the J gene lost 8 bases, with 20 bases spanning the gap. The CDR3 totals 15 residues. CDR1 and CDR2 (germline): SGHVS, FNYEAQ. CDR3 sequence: CASSWSRGVSTEAFF. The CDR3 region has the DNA TGTGCCAGCAGCTGGAGCAGGGGCGTTTCGACCGAAGCTTTCTTT.

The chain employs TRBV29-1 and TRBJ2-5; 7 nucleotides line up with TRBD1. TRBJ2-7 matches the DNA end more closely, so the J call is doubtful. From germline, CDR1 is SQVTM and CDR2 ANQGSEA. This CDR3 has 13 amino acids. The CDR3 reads CSVRTGSSYEQYF. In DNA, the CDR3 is TGCAGCGTCCGGACAGGTAGCTCCTACGAGCAGTACTTC.

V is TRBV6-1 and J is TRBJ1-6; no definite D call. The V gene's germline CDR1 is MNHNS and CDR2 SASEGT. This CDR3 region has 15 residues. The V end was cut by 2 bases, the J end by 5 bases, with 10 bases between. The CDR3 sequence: CASSENDGDNSPLHF. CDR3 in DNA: TGTGCCAGCAGTGAAAACGATGGAGATAATTCACCCCTCCACTTT.

DNA for the CDR3: TGTGCCAGCGTCTTCGACAGGGGATTCCCTTATGGCTACACCTTC. It yields the protein CASVFDRGFPYGYTF. The J gene is TRBJ1-2, the V gene TRBV6-1, with 8 bases identical to TRBD1. CDR1 and CDR2 from the germline V gene are MNHNS and SASEGT. The CDR3 runs 15 residues. Trimming took 8 bases from V and 5 from J; bases not matched to a gene: 13.

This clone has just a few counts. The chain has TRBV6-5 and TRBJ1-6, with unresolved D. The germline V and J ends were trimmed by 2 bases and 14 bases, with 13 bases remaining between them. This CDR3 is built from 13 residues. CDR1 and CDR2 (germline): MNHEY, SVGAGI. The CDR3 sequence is CASSYRPRPTLHF. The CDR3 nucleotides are TGTGCCAGCAGTTACCGTCCTAGACCAACCCTCCACTTT.

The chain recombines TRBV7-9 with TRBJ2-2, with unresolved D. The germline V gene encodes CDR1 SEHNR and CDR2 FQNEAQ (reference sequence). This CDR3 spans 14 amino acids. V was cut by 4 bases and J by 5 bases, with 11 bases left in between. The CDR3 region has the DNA TGTGCCAGCAGCTCGGCGACCAGGACCGGGGAGCTGTTTTTT. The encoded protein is CASSSATRTGELFF.

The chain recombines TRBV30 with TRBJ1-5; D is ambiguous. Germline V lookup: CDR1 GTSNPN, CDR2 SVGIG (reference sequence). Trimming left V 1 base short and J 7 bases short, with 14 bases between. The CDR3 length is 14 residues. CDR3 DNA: TGTGCCTGGAGTGCCGGGGTCATAAGCCAGCCCCAGCATTTT. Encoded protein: CAWSAGVISQPQHF.

CDR3 residues: CASSLVGQGRETQYF. The DNA of the CDR3 is TGTGCCAGCAGCTTGGTTGGACAGGGAAGAGAGACCCAGTACTTC. J is TRBJ2-5 and V is TRBV5-6; 8 bases match TRBD1. Per the germline V gene, CDR1 is SGHDT and CDR2 is YYEEEE. After removal of 0 bases from V and 4 bases from J, the junction contained 5 bases not matched to a gene. The CDR3 extends over 15 amino acids.

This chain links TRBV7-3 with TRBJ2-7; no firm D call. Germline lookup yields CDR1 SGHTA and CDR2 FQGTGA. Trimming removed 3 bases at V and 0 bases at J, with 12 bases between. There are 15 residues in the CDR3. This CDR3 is CASSLSGGSSYEQYF. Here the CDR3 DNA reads TGTGCCAGCAGCTTGAGTGGTGGTTCCTCCTACGAGCAGTACTTC. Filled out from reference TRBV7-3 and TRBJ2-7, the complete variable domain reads GAGVSQTPSNKVTEKGKYVELRCDPISGHTALYWYRQSLGQGPEFLIYFQGTGAADDSGLPNDRFFAVRPEGSVSTLKIQRTERGDSAVYLCASSLSGGSSYEQYFGPGTRLTVT.

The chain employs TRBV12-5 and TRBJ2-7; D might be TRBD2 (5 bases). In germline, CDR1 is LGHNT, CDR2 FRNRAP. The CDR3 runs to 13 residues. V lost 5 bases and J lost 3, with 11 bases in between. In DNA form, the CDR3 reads TGTGCTAGTGGTCCCCCCGAGGGCTACGAGCAGTACTTC. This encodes CASGPPEGYEQYF.

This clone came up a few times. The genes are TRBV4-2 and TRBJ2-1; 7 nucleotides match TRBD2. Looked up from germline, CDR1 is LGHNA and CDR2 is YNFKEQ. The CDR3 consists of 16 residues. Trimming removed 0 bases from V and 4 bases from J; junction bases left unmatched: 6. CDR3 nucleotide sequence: TGTGCCAGCAGCCAAGATCCGCGCGGGGGTTACAATGAGCAGTTCTTC. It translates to CASSQDPRGGYNEQFF.

The CDR3 DNA sequence: TGTGCCAGCAGCTTCGGGACAGGCGCCTACGAGCAGTACTTC. It translates to CASSFGTGAYEQYF. The chain couples TRBV13 to TRBJ2-7; 8 nucleotides match TRBD1. J was trimmed by 2 bases and V by 3 bases; bases with no gene match: 3. From germline, CDR1 is PRHDT and CDR2 FYEKMQ (reference sequence). This CDR3 has 14 amino acids.

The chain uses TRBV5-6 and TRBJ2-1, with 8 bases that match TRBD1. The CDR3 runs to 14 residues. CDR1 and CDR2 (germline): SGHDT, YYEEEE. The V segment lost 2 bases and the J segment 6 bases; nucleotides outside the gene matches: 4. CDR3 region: CASSFGQGANEQFF. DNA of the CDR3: TGTGCCAGCAGCTTTGGGCAGGGGGCCAATGAGCAGTTCTTC.